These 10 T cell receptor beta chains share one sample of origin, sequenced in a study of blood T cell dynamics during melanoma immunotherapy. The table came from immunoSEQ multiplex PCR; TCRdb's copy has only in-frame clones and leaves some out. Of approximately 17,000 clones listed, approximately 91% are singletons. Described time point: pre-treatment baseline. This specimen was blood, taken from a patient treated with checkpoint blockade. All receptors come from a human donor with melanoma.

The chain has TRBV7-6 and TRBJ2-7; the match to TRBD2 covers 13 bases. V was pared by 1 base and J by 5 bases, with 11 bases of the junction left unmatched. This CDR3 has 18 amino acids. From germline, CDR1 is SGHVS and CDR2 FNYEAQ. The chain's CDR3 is CASSLGTLGLAGDHEQYF. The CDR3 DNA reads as TGTGCCAGCAGCTTAGGGACACTAGGACTAGCGGGAGACCACGAGCAGTACTTC. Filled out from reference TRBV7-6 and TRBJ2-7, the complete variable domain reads GAGVSQSPRYKVTKRGQDVALRCDPISGHVSLYWYRQALGQGPEFLTYFNYEAQQDKSGLPNDRFSAERPEGSISTLTIQRTEQRDSAMYRCASSLGTLGLAGDHEQYFGPGTRLTVT.

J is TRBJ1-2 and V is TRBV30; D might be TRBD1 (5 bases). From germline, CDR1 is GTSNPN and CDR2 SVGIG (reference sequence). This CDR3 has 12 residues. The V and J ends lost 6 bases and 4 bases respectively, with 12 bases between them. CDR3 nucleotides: TGTGCCTGTCCAGGGTTCCGCTATGGCTACACCTTC. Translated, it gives CACPGFRYGYTF.

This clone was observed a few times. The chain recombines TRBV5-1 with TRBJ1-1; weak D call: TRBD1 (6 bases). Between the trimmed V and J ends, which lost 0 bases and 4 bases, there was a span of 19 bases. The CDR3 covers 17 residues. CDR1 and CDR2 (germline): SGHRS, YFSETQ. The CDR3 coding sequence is TGCGCCAGCAGCTTGGGATACAGGGTCACTGATGGCACTGAAGCTTTCTTT. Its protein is CASSLGYRVTDGTEAFF.

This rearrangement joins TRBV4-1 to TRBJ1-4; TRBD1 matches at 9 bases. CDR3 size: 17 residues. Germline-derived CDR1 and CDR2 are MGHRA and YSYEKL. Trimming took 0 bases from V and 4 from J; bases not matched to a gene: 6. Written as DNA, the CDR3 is TGCGCCAGCAGCCAAGACCGGGACAGGGCCTTTAATGAAAAACTGTTTTTT. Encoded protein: CASSQDRDRAFNEKLFF.

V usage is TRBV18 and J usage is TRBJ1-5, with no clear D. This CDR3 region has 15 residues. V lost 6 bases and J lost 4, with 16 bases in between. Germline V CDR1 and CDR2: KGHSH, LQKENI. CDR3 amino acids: CASSPVTGKNQPQHF. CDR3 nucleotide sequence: TGTGCCAGCTCCCCCGTGACGGGTAAGAATCAGCCCCAGCATTTT.

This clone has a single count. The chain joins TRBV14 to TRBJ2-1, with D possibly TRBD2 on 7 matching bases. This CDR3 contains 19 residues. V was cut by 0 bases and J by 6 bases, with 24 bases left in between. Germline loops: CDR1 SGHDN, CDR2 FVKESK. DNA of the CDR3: TGTGCCAGCAGCCAAGAAGGGAAGGGGGGGGTCTTACGCTTCAATGAGCAGTTCTTC. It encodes CASSQEGKGGVLRFNEQFF.

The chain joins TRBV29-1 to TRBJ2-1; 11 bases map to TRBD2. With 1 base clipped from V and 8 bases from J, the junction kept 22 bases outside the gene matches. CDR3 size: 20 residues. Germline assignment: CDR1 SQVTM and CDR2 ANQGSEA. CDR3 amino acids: CSVEGTSGPRGTTTLDEQFF. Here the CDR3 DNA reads TGCAGCGTTGAAGGGACTAGCGGGCCACGAGGCACTACGACCCTGGATGAGCAGTTCTTC.

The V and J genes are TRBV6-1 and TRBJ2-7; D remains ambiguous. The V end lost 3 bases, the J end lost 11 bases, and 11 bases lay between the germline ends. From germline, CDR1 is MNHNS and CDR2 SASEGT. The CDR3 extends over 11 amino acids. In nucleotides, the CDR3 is TGTGCCAGCAGTGATTATTATGGAGAGTACTTC. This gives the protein CASSDYYGEYF.

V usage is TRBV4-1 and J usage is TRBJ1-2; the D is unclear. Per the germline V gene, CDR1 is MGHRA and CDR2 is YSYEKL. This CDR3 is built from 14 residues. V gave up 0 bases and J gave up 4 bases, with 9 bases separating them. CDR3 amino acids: CASSQDPRSYGYTF. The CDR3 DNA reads TGCGCCAGCAGCCAAGACCCACGGTCCTATGGCTACACCTTC.

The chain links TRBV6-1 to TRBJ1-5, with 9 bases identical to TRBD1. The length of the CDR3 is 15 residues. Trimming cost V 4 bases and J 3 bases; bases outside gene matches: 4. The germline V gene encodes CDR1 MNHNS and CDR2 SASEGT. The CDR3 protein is CASSVGQGDNQPQHF. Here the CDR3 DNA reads TGTGCCAGCAGTGTGGGACAGGGAGACAATCAGCCCCAGCATTTT.